Below, 15 T cell receptor beta chains from the same sample are listed, as sequenced in a study of cytomegalovirus exposure and HLA in healthy donors listed by TCRdb under 2017. To prepare the library, the immunoSEQ multiplex PCR assay was applied. A mixture of 60 forward primers for TCR Vbeta segments and 13 reverse primers for TCR Jbeta segments was used in the multiplex PCR. TCRdb's version of the immuneACCESS table is confined to in-frame rearrangements and falls short of the full clone set. An unresolved V gene accounts for under half of the shortfall where checked; the remainder is of unknown origin. The sample table shows roughly 150,000 clones, and 76% are seen once. The ten largest clones represent around 1.7% of the sample. The sample comprised PBMCs. These TCRs come from a woman in her forties in good health and CMV-seronegative.

The chain employs TRBV5-5 and TRBJ2-7; 7 positions match TRBD1. Germline V lookup: CDR1 SGHKS, CDR2 YYEKEE (reference sequence). This CDR3 region has 14 residues. The J segment lost 2 bases and the V segment lost 3 bases, leaving 5 bases of the junction unmatched. Written as DNA, the CDR3 is TGTGCCAGCAGCTCTCTACAGGGGACCTACGAGCAGTACTTC. Encoded protein: CASSSLQGTYEQYF.

This sequence joins TRBV7-8 and TRBJ2-3, with TRBD2 matching over 12 bases. CDR3 length: 18 residues. Unmatched junction bases numbered 12, after V lost 5 bases and J lost 3 bases. CDR1 SGHVS and CDR2 FQNEAQ come from the germline V gene. The CDR3 sequence: CASSPRRGLAGGTDTQYF. The CDR3 DNA reads TGTGCCAGCAGCCCCAGACGGGGACTAGCGGGTGGGACAGATACGCAGTATTTT.

The chain is built from TRBV7-9 and TRBJ2-5, with TRBD1 matching over 10 bases. Unmatched junction bases numbered 7, after V lost 5 bases and J lost 4 bases. The germline V gene has CDR1 SEHNR and CDR2 FQNEAQ (reference sequence). The CDR3 extends over 15 amino acids. The DNA for the CDR3 is TGTGCCAGCAGCCCGGGGACAGGGGAGGGAGAGACCCAGTACTTC. This translates into CASSPGTGEGETQYF.

This clone showed up just once. V gene TRBV7-6 combines with J gene TRBJ1-1; D not certain. The V and J ends lost 5 bases and 1 base respectively, with 17 bases between them. The CDR3 has 16 residues. The germline gives CDR1 SGHVS, CDR2 FNYEAQ. This chain's CDR3 is CASSQNSRVGNTEAFF. The CDR3 region has the DNA TGTGCCAGCAGCCAAAACTCCCGCGTCGGGAACACTGAAGCTTTCTTT.

The V gene is TRBV7-9, the J gene TRBJ1-4, with TRBD1 identical over 7 bases. The V gene end was trimmed by 5 bases and the J gene end by 4 bases; junction bases not matched to a gene: 4. Germline V gives CDR1 SEHNR, CDR2 FQNEAQ (reference sequence). This CDR3 is 14 amino acids long. CDR3 nucleotides: TGTGCCAGCAGCCGGACAGGAAGTAATGAAAAACTGTTTTTT. It specifies CASSRTGSNEKLFF.

The gene calls are TRBV23-1 and TRBJ1-5; D is uncertain. TRBV23-1 is recorded as an ORF, its role being uncertain. V lost 0 bases and J 1 base, leaving 16 bases between the germline ends. The CDR3 totals 18 residues. CDR3 nucleotide sequence: TGCGCCAGCAGTCAATCGTGCCCCGCAGTACGAAGCAATCAGCCCCAGCATTTT. This translates into CASSQSCPAVRSNQPQHF.

The genes are TRBV28 and TRBJ2-7; 7 positions match TRBD1. This CDR3 has 14 residues. The ends lost 6 bases at V and 3 bases at J; junction bases unmatched: 8. Germline-derived CDR1 and CDR2 are MDHEN and SYDVKM. This CDR3 is CASRTGTAIYEQYF. Written as DNA, the CDR3 is TGTGCCAGCAGAACCGGGACAGCAATCTACGAGCAGTACTTC.

V is TRBV19 and J is TRBJ1-4, with 7 bases matching TRBD1. With 3 bases clipped from V and 5 bases from J, the junction kept 6 bases outside the gene matches. Looked up from germline, CDR1 is LNHDA and CDR2 is SQIVND (reference sequence). The CDR3 loop spans 15 amino acids. The CDR3 sequence: CASSISSQGNEKLFF. CDR3 DNA sequence: TGTGCCAGTAGTATTAGTTCACAGGGGAATGAAAAACTGTTTTTT.

The V call is TRBV5-1, the J call TRBJ2-5; 8 nucleotides agree with TRBD2. This CDR3 has 16 residues. The J segment lost 2 bases and the V segment lost 4 bases, leaving 10 bases of the junction unmatched. CDR1 is SGHRS, CDR2 YFSETQ, per germline. The CDR3 reads CASSPGRTGGQETQYF. CDR3 in DNA: TGCGCCAGCAGCCCCGGACGGACGGGAGGGCAAGAGACCCAGTACTTC.

This chain joins TRBV2 and TRBJ1-1; maybe TRBD1 (5 bases). Germline CDR1 SNHLY, CDR2 FYNNEI. The CDR3 sequence is 14 residues long. Between the trimmed V and J ends, which lost 8 bases and 4 bases, there was a span of 17 bases. For the CDR3, the DNA is TGTGCCAGCGGGGGGGAGGGAGTAGGCACTGAAGCTTTCTTT. Translation gives CASGGEGVGTEAFF.

This chain uses TRBV18 with TRBJ1-1, with TRBD1 as a possible D gene (6 bases). Trimming shortened V by 0 bases and J by 4 bases, and 15 bases separated the two germline ends. Germline-derived CDR1 and CDR2 are KGHSH and LQKENI. The CDR3 is made up of 16 amino acids. CDR3 DNA sequence: TGTGCCAGCTCACCACCAACTTACAGGGAGAGCACTGAAGCTTTCTTT. This gives the protein CASSPPTYRESTEAFF. Based on the CDR3 plus reference TRBV18 and TRBJ1-1, the full variable domain is NAGVMQNPRHLVRRRGQEARLRCSPMKGHSHVYWYRQLPEEGLKFMVYLQKENIIDESGMPKERFSAEFPKEGPSILRIQQVVRGDSAAYFCASSPPTYRESTEAFFGQGTRLTVV.

V gene TRBV11-2 combines with J gene TRBJ1-4; a weak D match, TRBD1 (5 bases). The CDR3 totals 16 residues. The ends were cut back, 0 bases at V and 7 bases at J, with 15 bases in the middle. From germline, CDR1 is SGHAT and CDR2 FQNNGV. CDR3 DNA sequence: TGTGCCAGCAGCTTAGATAGCGGGGGATCTTCTGAAAAACTGTTTTTT. Amino acids: CASSLDSGGSSEKLFF. Full variable domain (remainder filled in from reference TRBV11-2 and TRBJ1-4): EAGVAQSPRYKIIEKRQSVAFWCNPISGHATLYWYQQILGQGPKLLIQFQNNGVVDDSQLPKDRFSAERLKGVDSTLKIQPAKLEDSAVYLCASSLDSGGSSEKLFFGSGTQLSVL.

This chain uses TRBV7-9 with TRBJ2-7; D is possibly TRBD2 (5 bases). CDR1 is SEHNR and CDR2 is FQNEAQ in the germline V gene (reference sequence). Trimming removed 1 base from V and 3 bases from J, with 19 bases in between. This CDR3 is built from 17 residues. Written as DNA, the CDR3 is TGTGCCAGCAGCTTAGGATGGTCGTGGTCGGGAAACTACGAGCAGTACTTC. Translated, it gives CASSLGWSWSGNYEQYF.

This clone has a single count. V is TRBV7-9 and J is TRBJ1-1, with a weak D call TRBD1 (6 bases). Germline CDR1 SEHNR, CDR2 FQNEAQ (reference sequence). V was trimmed by 3 bases and J by 5 bases, leaving 19 bases between them. This CDR3 comprises 16 residues. The DNA of the CDR3 is TGTGCCAGCAGCTTTGGCTCCAGGGGATATGGTACTGAAGCTTTCTTT. Its protein product is CASSFGSRGYGTEAFF.

The V and J genes are TRBV29-1 and TRBJ1-3; D may be TRBD1 (5 bases). The V and J ends lost 8 bases and 2 bases respectively, with 10 bases between them. Germline lookup yields CDR1 SQVTM and CDR2 ANQGSEA. The CDR3 contains 12 residues. This CDR3 is CSHGGAGNTIYF. For the CDR3, the DNA is TGCAGCCACGGGGGGGCTGGAAACACCATATATTTT.